What follows describes a single T cell receptor (beta chain). Germline V lookup: CDR1 DFQATT, CDR2 SNEGSKA (reference sequence). The CDR3 covers 11 residues. These data come from a study of monozygotic twins with inflammatory bowel disease. TCRdb reanalyzed the 5' RACE reads and collapses them to one entry per CDR3 protein, without DNA. Here the sample table reports 300,000 to 400,000 distinct CDR3 sequences. The source is a human donor with ulcerative colitis or Crohn's disease, or a healthy co-twin of an affected twin (not recorded which). The chain uses TRBV20-1 and TRBJ2-5. The sample consisted of blood. The CDR3: CSARSAETQYF.